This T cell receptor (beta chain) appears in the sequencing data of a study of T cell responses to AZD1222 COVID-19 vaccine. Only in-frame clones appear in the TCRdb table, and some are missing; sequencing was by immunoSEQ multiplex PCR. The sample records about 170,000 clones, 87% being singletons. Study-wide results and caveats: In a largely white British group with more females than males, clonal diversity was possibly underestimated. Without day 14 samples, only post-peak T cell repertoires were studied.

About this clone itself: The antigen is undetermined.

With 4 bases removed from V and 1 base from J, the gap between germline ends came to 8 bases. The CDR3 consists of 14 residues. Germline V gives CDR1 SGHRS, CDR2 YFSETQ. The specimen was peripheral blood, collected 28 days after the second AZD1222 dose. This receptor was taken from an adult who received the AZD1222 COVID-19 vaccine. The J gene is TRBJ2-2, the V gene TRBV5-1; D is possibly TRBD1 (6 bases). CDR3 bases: TGCGCCAGCAGCGAGACAGGGAACACCGGGGAGCTGTTTTTT. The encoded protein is CASSETGNTGELFF.